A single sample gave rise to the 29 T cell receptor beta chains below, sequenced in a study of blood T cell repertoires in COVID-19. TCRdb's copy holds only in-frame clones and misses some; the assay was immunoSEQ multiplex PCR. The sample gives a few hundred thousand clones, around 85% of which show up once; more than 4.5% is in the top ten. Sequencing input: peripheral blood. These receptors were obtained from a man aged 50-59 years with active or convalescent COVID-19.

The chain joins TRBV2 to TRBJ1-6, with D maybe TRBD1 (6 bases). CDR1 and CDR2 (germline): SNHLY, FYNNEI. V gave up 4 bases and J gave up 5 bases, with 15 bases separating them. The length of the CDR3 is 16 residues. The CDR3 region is CASSVRGGRDNSPLHF. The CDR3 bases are TGTGCCAGCAGTGTTCGAGGGGGAAGGGATAATTCACCCCTCCACTTT.

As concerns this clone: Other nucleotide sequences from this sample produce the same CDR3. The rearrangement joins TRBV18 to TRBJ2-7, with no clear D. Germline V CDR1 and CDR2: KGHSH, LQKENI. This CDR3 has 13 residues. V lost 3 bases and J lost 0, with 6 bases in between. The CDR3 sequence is CASSPPTSYEQYF. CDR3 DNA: TGTGCCAGCTCACCTCCTACCTCCTACGAGCAGTACTTC.

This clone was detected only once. The chain's CDR3 is CASSGLRELGDTQYF. The CDR3 DNA follows: TGTGCCAGTAGTGGGTTGCGGGAGCTGGGAGATACGCAGTATTTT. The chain links TRBV19 to TRBJ2-3; 7 nucleotides match TRBD2. Germline loops: CDR1 LNHDA, CDR2 SQIVND (reference sequence). The trim removed 5 bases at V and 5 bases at J, leaving 10 bases unmatched. The CDR3 is 15 residues long. Variable domain in full (rest from reference TRBV19 and TRBJ2-3): DGGITQSPKYLFRKEGQNVTLSCEQNLNHDAMYWYRQDPGQGLRLIYYSQIVNDFQKGDIAEGYSVSREKKESFPLTVTSAQKNPTAFYLCASSGLRELGDTQYFGPGTRLTVL.

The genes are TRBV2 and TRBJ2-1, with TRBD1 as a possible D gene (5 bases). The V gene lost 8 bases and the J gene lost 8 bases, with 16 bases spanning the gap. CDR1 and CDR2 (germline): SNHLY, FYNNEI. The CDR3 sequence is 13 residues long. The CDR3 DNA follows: TGTGCCAGCTGGGCAGGGATGGCCGATGAGCAGTTCTTC. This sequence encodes CASWAGMADEQFF.

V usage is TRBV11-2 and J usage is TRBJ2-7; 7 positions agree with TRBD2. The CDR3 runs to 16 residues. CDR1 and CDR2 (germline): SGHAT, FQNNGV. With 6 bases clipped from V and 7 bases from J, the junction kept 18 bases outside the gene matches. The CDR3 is CASRGGFGTPWSEQYF. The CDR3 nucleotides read TGTGCCAGCAGGGGGGGGTTCGGGACCCCTTGGTCGGAGCAGTACTTC.

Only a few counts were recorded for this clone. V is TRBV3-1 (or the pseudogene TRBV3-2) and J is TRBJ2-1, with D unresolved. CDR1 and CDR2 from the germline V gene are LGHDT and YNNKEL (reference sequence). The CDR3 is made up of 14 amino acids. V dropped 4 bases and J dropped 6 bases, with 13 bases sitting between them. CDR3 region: CASSPNNVGNEQFF. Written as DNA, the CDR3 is TGTGCCAGCAGCCCTAATAATGTTGGCAATGAGCAGTTCTTC.

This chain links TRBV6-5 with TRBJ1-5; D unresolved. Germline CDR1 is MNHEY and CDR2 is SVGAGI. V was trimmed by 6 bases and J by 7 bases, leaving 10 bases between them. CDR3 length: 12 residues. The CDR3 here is CASSRSIQPQHF. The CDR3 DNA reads TGTGCCAGCAGCCGGTCGATCCAGCCCCAGCATTTT.

CDR3 in DNA: TGTGCCAGCAGCCTCGAAGGGGGCCCTTACAATGAGCAGTTCTTC. Translating it yields CASSLEGGPYNEQFF. This chain connects TRBV7-2 to TRBJ2-1; 7 nucleotides align to TRBD1. This CDR3 has 15 residues. Germline CDR1 SGHTA, CDR2 FQGNSA. After removal of 5 bases from V and 4 bases from J, the junction contained 8 bases not matched to a gene.

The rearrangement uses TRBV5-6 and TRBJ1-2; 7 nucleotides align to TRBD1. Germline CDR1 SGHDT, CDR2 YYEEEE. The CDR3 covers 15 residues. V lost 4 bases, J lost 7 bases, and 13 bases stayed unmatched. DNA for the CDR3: TGTGCCAGCAGCCCGGACCGGGACAGCCGGCGTGGCTACACCTTC. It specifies CASSPDRDSRRGYTF.

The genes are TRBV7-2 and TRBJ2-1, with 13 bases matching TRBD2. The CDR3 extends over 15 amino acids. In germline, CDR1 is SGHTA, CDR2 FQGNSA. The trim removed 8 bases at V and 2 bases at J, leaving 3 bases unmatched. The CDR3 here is CASGGLAGPYNEQFF. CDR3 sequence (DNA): TGTGCCAGCGGGGGACTAGCGGGACCCTACAATGAGCAGTTCTTC.

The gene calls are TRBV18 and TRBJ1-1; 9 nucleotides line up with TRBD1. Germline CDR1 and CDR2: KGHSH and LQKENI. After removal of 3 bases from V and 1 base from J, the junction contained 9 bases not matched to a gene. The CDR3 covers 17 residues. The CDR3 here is CASSPLGQGYSNTEAFF. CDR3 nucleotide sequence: TGTGCCAGCTCACCCCTAGGACAGGGGTATTCGAACACTGAAGCTTTCTTT.

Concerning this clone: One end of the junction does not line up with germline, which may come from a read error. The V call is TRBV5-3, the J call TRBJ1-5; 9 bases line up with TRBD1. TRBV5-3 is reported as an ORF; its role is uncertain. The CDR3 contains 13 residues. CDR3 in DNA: TGTGTCAGAAGCACAGGGGGCCATCAGCCCCAGCATTTT. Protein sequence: CVRSTGGHQPQHF.

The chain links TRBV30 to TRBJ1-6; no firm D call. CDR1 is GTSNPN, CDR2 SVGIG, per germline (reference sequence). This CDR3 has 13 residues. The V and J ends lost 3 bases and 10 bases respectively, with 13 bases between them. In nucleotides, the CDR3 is TGTGCCTGGAGAGAGGGTTCGGGGTCACCCCTCCACTTT. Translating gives CAWREGSGSPLHF.

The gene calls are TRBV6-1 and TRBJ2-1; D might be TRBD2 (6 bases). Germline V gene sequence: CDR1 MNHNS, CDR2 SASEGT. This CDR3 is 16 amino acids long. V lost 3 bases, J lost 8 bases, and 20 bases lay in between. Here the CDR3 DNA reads TGTGCCAGCAGTGAGAGGACCAGTAGGTCGGGGGATGAGCAGTTCTTC. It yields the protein CASSERTSRSGDEQFF.

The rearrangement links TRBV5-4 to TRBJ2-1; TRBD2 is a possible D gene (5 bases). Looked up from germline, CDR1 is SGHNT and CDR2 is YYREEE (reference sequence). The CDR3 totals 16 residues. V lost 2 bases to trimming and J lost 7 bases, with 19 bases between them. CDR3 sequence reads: CASSFSERPLGNEQFF. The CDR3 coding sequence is TGTGCCAGCAGCTTCTCCGAGCGGCCTTTAGGTAATGAGCAGTTCTTC.

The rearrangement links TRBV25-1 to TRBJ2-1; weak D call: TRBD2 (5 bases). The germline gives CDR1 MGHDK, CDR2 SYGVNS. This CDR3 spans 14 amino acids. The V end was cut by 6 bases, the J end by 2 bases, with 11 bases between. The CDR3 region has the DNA TGTGCCAGCAGAGAAAGCGGACCCTACAATGAGCAGTTCTTC. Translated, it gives CASRESGPYNEQFF.

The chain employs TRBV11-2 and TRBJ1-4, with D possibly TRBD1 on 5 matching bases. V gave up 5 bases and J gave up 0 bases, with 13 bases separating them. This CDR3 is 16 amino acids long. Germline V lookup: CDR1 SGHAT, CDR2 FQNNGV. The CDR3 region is CASSPTGGATNEKLFF. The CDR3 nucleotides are TGTGCCAGCAGCCCAACGGGAGGGGCAACTAATGAAAAACTGTTTTTT.

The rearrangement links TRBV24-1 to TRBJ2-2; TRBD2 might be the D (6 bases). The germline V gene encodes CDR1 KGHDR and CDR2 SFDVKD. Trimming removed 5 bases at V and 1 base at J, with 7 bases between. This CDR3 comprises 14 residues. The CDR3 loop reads CATSAGGNTGELFF. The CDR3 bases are TGTGCCACCAGTGCCGGGGGGAACACCGGGGAGCTGTTTTTT.

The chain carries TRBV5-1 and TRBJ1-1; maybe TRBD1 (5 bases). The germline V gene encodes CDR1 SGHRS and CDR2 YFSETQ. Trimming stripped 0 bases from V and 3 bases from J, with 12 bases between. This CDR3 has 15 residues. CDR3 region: CASSLGAGWDTEAFF. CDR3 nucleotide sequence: TGCGCCAGCAGCTTGGGGGCAGGGTGGGACACTGAAGCTTTCTTT.

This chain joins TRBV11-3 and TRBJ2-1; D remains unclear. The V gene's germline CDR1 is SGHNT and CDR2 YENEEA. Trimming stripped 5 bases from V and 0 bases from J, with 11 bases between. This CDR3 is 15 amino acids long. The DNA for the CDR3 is TGTGCCAGCAGCATAGGCCGGAGCTCCTACAATGAGCAGTTCTTC. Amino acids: CASSIGRSSYNEQFF.

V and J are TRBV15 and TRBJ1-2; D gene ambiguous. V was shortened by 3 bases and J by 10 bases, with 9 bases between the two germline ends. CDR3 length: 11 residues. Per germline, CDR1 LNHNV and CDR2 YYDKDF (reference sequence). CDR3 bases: TGTGCCACCAGCAGTGGGCTCGTCTACACCTTC. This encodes CATSSGLVYTF.

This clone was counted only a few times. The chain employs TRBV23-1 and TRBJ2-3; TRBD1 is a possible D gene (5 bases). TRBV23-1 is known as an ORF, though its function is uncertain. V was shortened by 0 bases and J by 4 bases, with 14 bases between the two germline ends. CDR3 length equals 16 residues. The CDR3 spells CASSQSEVVGPDTQYF. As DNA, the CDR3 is TGCGCCAGCAGTCAATCTGAGGTTGTGGGGCCAGATACGCAGTATTTT.

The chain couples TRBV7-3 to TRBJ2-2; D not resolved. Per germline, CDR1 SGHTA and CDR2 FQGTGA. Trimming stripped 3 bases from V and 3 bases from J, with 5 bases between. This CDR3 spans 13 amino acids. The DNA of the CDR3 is TGTGCCAGCAGCTTGCGAGACACCGGGGAGCTGTTTTTT. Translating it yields CASSLRDTGELFF.

The CDR3 region has the DNA TGTGCCAGCAGCCCCGGACAGGCAGGCGTTTCACCCCTCCACTTT. Protein product: CASSPGQAGVSPLHF. The chain links TRBV5-4 to TRBJ1-6, with 7 nucleotides matching TRBD1. Per germline, CDR1 SGHNT and CDR2 YYREEE (reference sequence). CDR3 length: 15 amino acids. V was pared by 4 bases and J by 9 bases, with 10 bases of the junction left unmatched.

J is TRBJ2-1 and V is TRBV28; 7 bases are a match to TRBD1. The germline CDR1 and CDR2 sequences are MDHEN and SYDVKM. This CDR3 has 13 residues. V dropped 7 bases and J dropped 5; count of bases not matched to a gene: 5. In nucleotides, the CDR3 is TGTGCCAGCAACAGGGGTTTCCACAATGAGCAGTTCTTC. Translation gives CASNRGFHNEQFF.

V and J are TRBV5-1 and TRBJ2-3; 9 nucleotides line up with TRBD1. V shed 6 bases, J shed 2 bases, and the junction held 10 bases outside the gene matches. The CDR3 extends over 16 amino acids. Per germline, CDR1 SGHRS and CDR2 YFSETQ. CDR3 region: CASNGLGQGHTDTQYF. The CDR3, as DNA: TGCGCCAGCAACGGGTTGGGACAGGGTCACACAGATACGCAGTATTTT.

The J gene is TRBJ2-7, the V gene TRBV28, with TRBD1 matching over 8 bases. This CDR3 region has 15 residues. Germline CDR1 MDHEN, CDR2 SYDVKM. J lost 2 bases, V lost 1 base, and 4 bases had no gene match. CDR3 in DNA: TGTGCCAGCAGTTTATCATACAGGGGGACCTACGAGCAGTACTTC. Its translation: CASSLSYRGTYEQYF.

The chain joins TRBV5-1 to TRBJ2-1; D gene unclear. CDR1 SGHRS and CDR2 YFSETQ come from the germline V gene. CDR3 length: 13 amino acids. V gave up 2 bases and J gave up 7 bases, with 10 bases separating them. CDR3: CASSFLPGNEQFF. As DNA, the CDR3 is TGCGCCAGCAGCTTTCTTCCCGGGAATGAGCAGTTCTTC.

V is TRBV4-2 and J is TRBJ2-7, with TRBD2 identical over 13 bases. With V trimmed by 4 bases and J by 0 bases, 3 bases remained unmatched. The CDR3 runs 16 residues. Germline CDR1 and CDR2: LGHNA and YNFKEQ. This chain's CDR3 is CASSPGLAGPSYEQYF. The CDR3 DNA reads TGTGCCAGCAGCCCGGGACTAGCGGGACCCTCCTACGAGCAGTACTTC.